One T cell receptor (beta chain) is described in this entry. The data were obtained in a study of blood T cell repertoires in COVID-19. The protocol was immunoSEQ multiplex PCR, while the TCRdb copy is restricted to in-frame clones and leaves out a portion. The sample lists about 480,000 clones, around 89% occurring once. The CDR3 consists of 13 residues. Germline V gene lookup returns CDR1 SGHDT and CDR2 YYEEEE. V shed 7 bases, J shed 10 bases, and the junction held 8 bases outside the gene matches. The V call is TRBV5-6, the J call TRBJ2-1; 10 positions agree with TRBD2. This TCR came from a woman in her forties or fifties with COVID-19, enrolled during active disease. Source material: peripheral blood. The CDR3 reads CASASGGLREQFF. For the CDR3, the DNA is TGTGCCAGCGCTAGCGGGGGACTGAGGGAGCAGTTCTTC. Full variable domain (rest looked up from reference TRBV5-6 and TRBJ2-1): DAGVTQSPTHLIKTRGQQVTLRCSPKSGHDTVSWYQQALGQGPQFIFQYYEEEERQRGNFPDRFSGHQFPNYSSELNVNALLLGDSALYLCASASGGLREQFFGPGTRLTVL.